This TCR beta chain was obtained from a study of cytomegalovirus exposure and HLA in healthy donors. Overall study context: The study placed around 80% of its approximately 430 genotyped donors in the Caucasian-associated ancestry cluster.

The PCR had 60 Vbeta and 13 Jbeta primers. Sequencing was performed with immunoSEQ multiplex PCR; in TCRdb, only in-frame clones are kept and a portion is missing. The repertoire holds 180,000 or so clones, over 80% seen once, with about 1.6% in the top ten. The source material was PBMCs. This receptor was obtained from a man in his forties in good health and CMV-seronegative.

CDR3 nucleotides: TGTGCCAGTAGTATAGCATCCTCTTGGACAGGGAAGGACCAGCCCCAGCATTTT. Translation: CASSIASSWTGKDQPQHF. This chain uses TRBV19 with TRBJ1-5, with 8 bases matching TRBD1. Germline values: CDR1 LNHDA, CDR2 SQIVND (reference sequence). With V trimmed by 1 base and J by 7 bases, 15 bases remained unmatched. This CDR3 contains 18 residues.